This record covers a single T cell receptor (beta chain). This entry comes from a study of blood T cell repertoires in COVID-19. Looking at the study overall: T cells, B-cell-depleted T cells, or PBMCs provided the cDNA or gDNA that served as material.

Per the original data handling: Estimation of nucleated cell counts relied on the amplification of reference gene primers. The assay was immunoSEQ multiplex PCR, and TCRdb's table has in-frame clones only and misses some. Clonal size and the V and J genes are those of that table, whereas D and trimming came from the DNA. The sample contains fewer than 250,000 clones, 80% to 95% of which appear only once. Trimming left V 2 bases short and J 9 bases short, with 20 bases between. Germline CDR1 is MNHEY and CDR2 is SVGEGT. CDR3 length: 15 amino acids. The TCR was taken from a young man with COVID-19, enrolled during active disease. The V call is TRBV6-2 or TRBV6-3, the J call TRBJ2-7; D may be TRBD1 (5 bases). Sequencing was carried out using peripheral blood. The CDR3 nucleotides read TGTGCCAGCAGTTACCGTGAAGGGGCCCTCGACGGGCAGTACTTC. Translated: CASSYREGALDGQYF.